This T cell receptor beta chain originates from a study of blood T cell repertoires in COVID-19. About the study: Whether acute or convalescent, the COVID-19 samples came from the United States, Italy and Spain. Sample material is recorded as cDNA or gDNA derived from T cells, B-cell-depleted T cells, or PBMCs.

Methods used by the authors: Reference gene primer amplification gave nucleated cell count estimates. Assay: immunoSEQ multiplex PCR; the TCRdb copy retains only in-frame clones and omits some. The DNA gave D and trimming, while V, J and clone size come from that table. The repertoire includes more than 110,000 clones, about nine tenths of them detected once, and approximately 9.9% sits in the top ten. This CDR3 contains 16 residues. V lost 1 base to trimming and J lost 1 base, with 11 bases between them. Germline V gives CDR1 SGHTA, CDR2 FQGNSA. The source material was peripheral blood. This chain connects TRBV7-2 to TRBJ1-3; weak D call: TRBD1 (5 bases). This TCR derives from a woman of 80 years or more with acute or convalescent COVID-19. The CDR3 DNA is TGTGCCAGCAGCTTAGGGTTGGGGGGTTCTGGAAACACCATATATTTT. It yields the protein CASSLGLGGSGNTIYF.